This T cell receptor (beta chain) was captured in a study of memory CD4+ T cells and cytomegalovirus serostatus. General study results and limits: 67 of 164 known CMV-associated TCRbeta sequences appeared in CD4+ memory. Suggested: most of the CMV-linked TCR signature lies in CD4+ memory cells.

The sort gate was single viable CD3+CD4+CD8-CD45RO+ cells for memory CD4+ T cells. With regard to this clone: The antigen is not known.

The table came from immunoSEQ multiplex PCR; TCRdb's copy has only in-frame clones and leaves some out. This table holds roughly 50,000 clones, less than 85% found once. The CDR3 consists of 16 residues. Germline CDR1 MDHEN, CDR2 SYDVKM. V lost 6 bases and J lost 7; bases outside the gene matches: 12. This clonotype originated in an adult in good health and CMV-seronegative. Some clones in this sample may be carry-over from other donors' samples. The chain carries TRBV28 and TRBJ1-6; 7 bases align to TRBD1. Sequencing used memory CD4+ T cells from blood. CDR3 residues: CASRGALGTANSPLHF. CDR3 in DNA: TGTGCCAGCAGGGGCGCTCTCGGGACAGCAAATTCACCCCTCCACTTT.